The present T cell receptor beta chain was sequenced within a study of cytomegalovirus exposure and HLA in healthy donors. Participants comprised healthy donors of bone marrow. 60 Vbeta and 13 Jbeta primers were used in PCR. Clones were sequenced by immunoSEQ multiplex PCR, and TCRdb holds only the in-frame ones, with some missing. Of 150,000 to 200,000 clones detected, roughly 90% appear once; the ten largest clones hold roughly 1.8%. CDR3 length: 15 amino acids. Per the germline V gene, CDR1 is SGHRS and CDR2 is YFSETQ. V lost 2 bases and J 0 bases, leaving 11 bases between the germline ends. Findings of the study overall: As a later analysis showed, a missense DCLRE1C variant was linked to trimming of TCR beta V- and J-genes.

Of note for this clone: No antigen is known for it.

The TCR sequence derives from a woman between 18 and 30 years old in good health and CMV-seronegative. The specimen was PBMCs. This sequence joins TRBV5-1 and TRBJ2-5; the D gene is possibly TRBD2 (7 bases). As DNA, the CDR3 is TGCGCCAGCAGCTTCGCGGGGGCCTACCAAGAGACCCAGTACTTC. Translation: CASSFAGAYQETQYF.